The rows below give T cell receptor beta chains drawn from one sample of a study of Tregs in tolerant kidney transplant recipients. Profiled with immunoSEQ multiplex PCR; TCRdb holds only in-frame clones, not every one. The sample shows 85,000 to 90,000 clones, roughly 92% of them seen only once. The sequencing sample was made of CD8+ T cells from blood. These receptor sequences come from a human donor in good health. The CDR3 runs from the conserved cysteine through the conserved F or W. D genes are given only for firm matches. Clone size, where shown, is once, few, many, or a class for clones that have expanded.

TRBJ2-3	.	TRBV27	15	once	TGTGCCAGCAGTTTAAGGGATTGGGGCACAGATACGCAGTATTTT	CASSLRDWGTDTQYF
TRBJ2-7	TRBD1	TRBV6-1	14	few	TGTGCCAGCCAGGGACAGGGGGCATCTTACGAGCAGTACTTC	CASQGQGASYEQYF
TRBJ2-5	.	TRBV7-8	15	.	TGTGCCAGCAGCTTAAGGAGGGTCCCCCAAGAGACCCAGTACTTC	CASSLRRVPQETQYF
TRBJ1-1	.	TRBV27	15	.	TGTGCCAGCAGTTTATACGCAGGCAGCAACACTGAAGCTTTCTTT	CASSLYAGSNTEAFF
TRBJ2-7	TRBD2	TRBV7-6	18	.	TGTGCCAGCAGCCCCCGGGGACTAGCGGATTATATTTCCTACGAGCAGTACTTC	CASSPRGLADYISYEQYF
TRBJ2-7	TRBD2	TRBV19	15	.	TGTGCCAGTAGTCGGGGGGTCGTTGATGACGGCGAGCAGTACTTC	CASSRGVVDDGEQYF
TRBJ2-1	.	TRBV27	14	once	TGTGCCAGCAGTTTAACGGTTAGTGGCTATGAGCAGTTCTTC	CASSLTVSGYEQFF
TRBJ1-2	TRBD1	TRBV5-5	14	few	TGTGCCAGCAGCTTGACCGACAGGGACTATGGCTACACCTTC	CASSLTDRDYGYTF
TRBJ1-5	TRBD1	TRBV18	20	.	TGTGCCAGCTCACCGATCGATTTTGGGACAGTTGCACTTAGCAATCAGCCCCAGCATTTT	CASSPIDFGTVALSNQPQHF
TRBJ2-7	.	TRBV30	12	.	TGTGCCTGGTCCGGCGGATCCTACGAGCAGTACTTC	CAWSGGSYEQYF
TRBJ1-5	.	TRBV10-3	13	.	TGTGCCATTAAAGGGATCGGTCTTCAGCCCCAGCATTTT	CAIKGIGLQPQHF
TRBJ2-7	.	TRBV7-5	19	.	TGTGTCAGAAGCCCTCCATCCCCCTTCCCGACAGGGCCGACCTACGAGCAGTACTTC	CVRSPPSPFPTGPTYEQYF
TRBJ2-1	.	TRBV7-9	11	.	TGTGCCAGCAGCCGGGTGGATGAGCAGTTCTTC	CASSRVDEQFF
TRBJ2-7	TRBD2	TRBV9	16	.	TGTGCCAGCAGCTATGGACTAGCGGAGACCCCCTACGAGCAGTACTTC	CASSYGLAETPYEQYF
TRBJ2-1	TRBD2	TRBV27	16	.	TGTGCCAGCAGCCTTGGGGGGCTAGCGGGTTACAATGAGCAGTTCTTC	CASSLGGLAGYNEQFF
TRBJ2-1	.	TRBV4-1	14	.	TGCGCCAGCAGCCAAGTTCCGGGGGTGGATGAGCAGTTCTTC	CASSQVPGVDEQFF
TRBJ2-1	.	TRBV30	13	.	TGTGCCTGGTTGGTCGAAACGTCGAATGAGCAGTTCTTC	CAWLVETSNEQFF
TRBJ1-5	.	TRBV19	14	.	TGTGCCAGTCAATCCGGACTTAGCAATCAGCCCCAGCATTTT	CASQSGLSNQPQHF
TRBJ2-7	TRBD2	TRBV27	16	.	TGTGCCAGCAGCCCCCTGGCGGGAGGGGGGACCTACGAGCAGTACTTC	CASSPLAGGGTYEQYF
TRBJ1-1	TRBD1	TRBV6-4	15	.	TGTGCCAGCAGCCCTAGAGGGACAGGGAACACTGAAGCTTTCTTT	CASSPRGTGNTEAFF
TRBJ1-1	.	TRBV11-3	17	.	TGTGCCAGCAGCTACGATATTTGTGGGGTCTCGTGCACTGAAGCTTTCTTT	CASSYDICGVSCTEAFF
TRBJ2-6	.	TRBV29-1	16	.	TGCAGCGTTGAGGAGGGGATCTACTCTGGGGCCAACGTCCTGACTTTC	CSVEEGIYSGANVLTF
TRBJ2-7	.	TRBV6-1	15	.	TGTGCCAGCAGTGAAAGAGCTGGGGCCCTATACGAGCAGTACTTC	CASSERAGALYEQYF
TRBJ1-4	.	TRBV14	17	.	TGTGCCAGCAGCCAAGGCCTGGGATGGGGGCCAGGAGAAAAACTGTTTTTT	CASSQGLGWGPGEKLFF
TRBJ2-7	.	TRBV10-3	12	.	TGTGCCACACGGACGGCCTCCTACGAGCAGTACTTC	CATRTASYEQYF
TRBJ2-7	.	TRBV7-9	15	.	TGTGCCAGCAGCCCCCCGTTGCGGGGCACCTACGAGCAGTACTTC	CASSPPLRGTYEQYF
TRBJ1-2	.	TRBV4-1	12	.	TGCGCCAGCAGCTGGGGTAACTATGGCTACACCTTC	CASSWGNYGYTF
TRBJ2-7	.	TRBV27	14	.	TGTGCCAGCAGTTACCGGGACAACAAAAACGAGCAGTACTTC	CASSYRDNKNEQYF
TRBJ2-5	TRBD1	TRBV7-9	16	.	TGTGCCAGCAGCTTAGGAGGGACAGGGACACGAGAGACCCAGTACTTC	CASSLGGTGTRETQYF
TRBJ2-1	TRBD2	TRBV19	17	.	TGTGCCAGTAGTATGGGACTAGCGGGAGGCCGGTTCCATGAGCAGTTCTTC	CASSMGLAGGRFHEQFF
TRBJ1-3	.	TRBV9	14	few	TGTGCCAGCAGCGTAGGGGGACCTGGAAACACCATATATTTT	CASSVGGPGNTIYF
TRBJ2-1	.	TRBV4-2	15	.	TGTGCCAGCAGCCAGCAGATCACCTCCTACAATGAGCAGTTCTTC	CASSQQITSYNEQFF
TRBJ2-3	TRBD1	TRBV4-1	15	once	TGCGCCAGCAGCCCCTGGGACAGGGGCACAGATACGCAGTATTTT	CASSPWDRGTDTQYF
TRBJ2-2	TRBD2	TRBV27	16	.	TGTGCCAGCAGTCGCGTCGGGACTAGTCACACCGGGGAGCTGTTTTTT	CASSRVGTSHTGELFF
TRBJ2-3	.	TRBV11-2	13	.	TGTGCCAGCAGACCCTGGGGGCCAGATACGCAGTATTTT	CASRPWGPDTQYF
TRBJ2-7	TRBD1	TRBV14	15	.	TGTGCCAGCAGCCCCTTAGGACAGGTGTCCTACGAGCAGTACTTC	CASSPLGQVSYEQYF
TRBJ1-2	TRBD1	TRBV9	17	.	TGTGCCAGCAGCCCTTGGACAGGAGGAATAACTAACTATGGCTACACCTTC	CASSPWTGGITNYGYTF
TRBJ1-6	.	TRBV5-1	13	.	TGCGCCAGCAGCGACGAGGGGTATTCACCCCTCCACTTT	CASSDEGYSPLHF
TRBJ2-3	.	TRBV13	15	.	TGTGCCAGCAGCTCCGGGACTTTGAGCACAGATACGCAGTATTTT	CASSSGTLSTDTQYF
TRBJ1-1	.	TRBV9	13	.	TGTGCCAGCAGCGAGCGCGGGGGCACTGAAGCTTTCTTT	CASSERGGTEAFF
TRBJ2-7	.	TRBV5-1	14	.	TGCGCCAGCAGCTTGGAAGGGGGGTACTACGAGCAGTACTTC	CASSLEGGYYEQYF
TRBJ2-1	TRBD2	TRBV19	16	once	TGTGCCAGTAGCCCCCGGTTTGCGGGGGGGACTCAGGAGCAGTTCTTC	CASSPRFAGGTQEQFF